The present T cell receptor beta chain was sequenced within a study of OX40 agonist ivuxolimab in advanced cancers. In the study overall: Ivuxolimab, an agonistic anti-OX40 (CD134) antibody, was given to patients. Whole-study results and caveats: Clonal expansion was among the lowest in partial responders at 0.1-3.0 mg/kg, especially CD8+.

As concerns this clone: Its antigen remains unknown.

Assay: immunoSEQ multiplex PCR; the TCRdb copy retains only in-frame clones and omits some. Altogether around 34,000 clones are present, 70% to 85% being singletons, with the ten largest covering more than 12%. CDR3 length: 16 residues. Trimming stripped 0 bases from V and 5 bases from J, with 17 bases between. CDR1 and CDR2 from the germline V gene are SGHRS and YFSETQ. The study sampled blood at baseline, cycle 4 day 1, and cycle 7 day 1. This specimen consisted of CD4+ or CD8+ T cells sorted from blood, obtained in a trial of the OX40 agonist ivuxolimab. The receptor comes from an adult with an advanced solid tumor such as melanoma, head and neck, liver or kidney cancer. The chain couples TRBV5-1 to TRBJ1-1; D is possibly TRBD1 (6 bases). The CDR3: CASSLDSRGYGTEAFF. The CDR3 DNA reads TGCGCCAGCAGCTTGGATAGCAGGGGATATGGGACTGAAGCTTTCTTT.